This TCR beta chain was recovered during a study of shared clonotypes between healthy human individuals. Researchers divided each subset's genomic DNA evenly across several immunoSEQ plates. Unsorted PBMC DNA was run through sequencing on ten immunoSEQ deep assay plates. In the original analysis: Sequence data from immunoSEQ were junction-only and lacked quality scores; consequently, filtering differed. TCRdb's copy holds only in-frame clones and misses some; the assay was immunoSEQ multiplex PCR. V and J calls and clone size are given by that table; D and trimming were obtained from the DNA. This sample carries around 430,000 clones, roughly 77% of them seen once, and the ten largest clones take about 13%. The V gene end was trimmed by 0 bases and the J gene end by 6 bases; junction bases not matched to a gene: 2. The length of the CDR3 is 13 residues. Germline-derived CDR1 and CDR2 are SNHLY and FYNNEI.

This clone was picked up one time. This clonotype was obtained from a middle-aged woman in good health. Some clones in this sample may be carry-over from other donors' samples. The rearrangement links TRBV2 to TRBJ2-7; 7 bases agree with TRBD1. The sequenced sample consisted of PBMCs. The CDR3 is CASSEAPGGEQYF. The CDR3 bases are TGTGCCAGCAGTGAAGCGCCAGGGGGCGAGCAGTACTTC.